This TCR beta chain is from a study of identical twins. There are 14 residues in the CDR3. CDR1 is MNHEY and CDR2 is SMNVEV in the germline V gene (reference sequence). V trimming: 2 bases; J trimming: 10 bases; junction bases outside the gene matches: 7. In TCRdb, the 5' RACE reads were re-called with MiXCR into one record per CDR3 protein. The sample carries 1.5 million to 2 million distinct CDR3 sequences, about 31% recorded once. The sequence derives from a newborn girl in good health. Sample: cord blood. The chain combines TRBV27 with TRBJ2-1; 8 positions match TRBD2. The CDR3 is CASSLAGGSYEQFF. The CDR3 nucleotides read TGTGCCAGCAGTTTAGCGGGAGGAAGCTACGAGCAGTTCTTC.